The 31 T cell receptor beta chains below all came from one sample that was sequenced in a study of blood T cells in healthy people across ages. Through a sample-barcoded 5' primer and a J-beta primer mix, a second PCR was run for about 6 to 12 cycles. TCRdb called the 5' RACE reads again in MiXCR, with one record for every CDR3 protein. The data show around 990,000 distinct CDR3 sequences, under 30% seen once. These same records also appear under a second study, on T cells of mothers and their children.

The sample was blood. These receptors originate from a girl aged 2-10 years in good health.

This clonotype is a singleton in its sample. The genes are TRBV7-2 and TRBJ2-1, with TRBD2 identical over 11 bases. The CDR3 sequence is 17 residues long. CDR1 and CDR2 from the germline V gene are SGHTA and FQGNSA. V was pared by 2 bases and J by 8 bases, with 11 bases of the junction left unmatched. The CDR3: CASSLRLDSGRVDEQFF. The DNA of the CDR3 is TGTGCCAGCAGCTTAAGGTTGGATAGCGGGAGGGTAGATGAGCAGTTCTTC. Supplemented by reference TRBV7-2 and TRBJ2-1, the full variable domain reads GAGVSQSPSNKVTEKGKDVELRCDPISGHTALYWYRQSLGQGLEFLIYFQGNSAPDKSGLPSDRFSAERTGGSVSTLTIQRTQQEDSAVYLCASSLRLDSGRVDEQFFGPGTRLTVL.

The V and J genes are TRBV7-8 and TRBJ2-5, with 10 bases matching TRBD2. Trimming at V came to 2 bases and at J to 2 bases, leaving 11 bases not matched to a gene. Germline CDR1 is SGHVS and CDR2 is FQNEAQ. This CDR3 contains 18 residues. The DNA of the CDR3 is TGTGCCAGCAGCTTATTTCTCCGAACTAGCGGGGATCAAGAGACCCAGTACTTC. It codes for CASSLFLRTSGDQETQYF.

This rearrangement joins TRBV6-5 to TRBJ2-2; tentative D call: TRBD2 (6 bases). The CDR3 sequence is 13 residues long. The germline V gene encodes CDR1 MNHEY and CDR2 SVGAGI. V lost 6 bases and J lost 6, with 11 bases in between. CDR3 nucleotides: TGTGCCAGCAGGAGTCCGGGAGCCGGGGAGCTGTTTTTT. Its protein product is CASRSPGAGELFF.

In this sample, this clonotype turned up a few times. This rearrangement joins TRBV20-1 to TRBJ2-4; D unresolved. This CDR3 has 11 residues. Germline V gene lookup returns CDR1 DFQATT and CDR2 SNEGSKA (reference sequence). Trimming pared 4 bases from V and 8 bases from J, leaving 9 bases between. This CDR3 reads CSAMPRDIQYF. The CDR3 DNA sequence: TGCAGTGCTATGCCCCGGGACATTCAGTACTTC.

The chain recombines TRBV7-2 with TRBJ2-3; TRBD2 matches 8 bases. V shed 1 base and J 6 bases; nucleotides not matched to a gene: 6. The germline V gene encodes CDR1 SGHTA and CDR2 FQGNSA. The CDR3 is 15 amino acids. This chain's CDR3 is CASSLEASGWDTQYF. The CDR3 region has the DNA TGTGCCAGCAGCTTAGAGGCTAGCGGGTGGGATACGCAGTATTTT.

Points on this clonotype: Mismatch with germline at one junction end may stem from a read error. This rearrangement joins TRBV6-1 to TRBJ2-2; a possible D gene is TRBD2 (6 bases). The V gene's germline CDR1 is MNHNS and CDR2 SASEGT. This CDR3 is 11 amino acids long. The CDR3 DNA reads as TGTGCGGGAGGACCGGCCGGGGAGCTGTTCTTT. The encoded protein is CAGGPAGELFF.

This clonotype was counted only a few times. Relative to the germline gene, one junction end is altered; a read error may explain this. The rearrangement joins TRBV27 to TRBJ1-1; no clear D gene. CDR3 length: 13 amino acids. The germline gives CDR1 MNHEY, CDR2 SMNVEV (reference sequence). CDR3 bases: TGTGTCAGCAGTTTAGGACTGAACACTGAAGCTTTCTTT. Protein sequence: CVSSLGLNTEAFF.

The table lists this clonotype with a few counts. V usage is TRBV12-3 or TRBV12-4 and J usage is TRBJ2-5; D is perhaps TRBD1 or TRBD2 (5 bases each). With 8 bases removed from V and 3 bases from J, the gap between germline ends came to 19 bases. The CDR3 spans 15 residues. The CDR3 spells CASASVRGPEETQYF. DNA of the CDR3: TGTGCCAGCGCCTCGGTTCGGGGCCCCGAAGAGACCCAGTACTTC.

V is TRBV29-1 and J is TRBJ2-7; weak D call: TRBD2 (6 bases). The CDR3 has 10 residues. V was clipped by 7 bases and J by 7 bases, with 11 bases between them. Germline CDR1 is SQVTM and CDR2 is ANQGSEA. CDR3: CSARGFEQYF. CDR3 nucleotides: TGCAGCGCACGGGGGTTTGAGCAGTACTTC.

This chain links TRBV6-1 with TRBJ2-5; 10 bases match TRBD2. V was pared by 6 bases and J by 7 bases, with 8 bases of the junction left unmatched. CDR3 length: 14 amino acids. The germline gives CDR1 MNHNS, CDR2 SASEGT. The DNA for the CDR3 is TGTGCCAGCAGGAGCAGCGGGGGGGTGGGGACCCAGTACTTC. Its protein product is CASRSSGGVGTQYF.

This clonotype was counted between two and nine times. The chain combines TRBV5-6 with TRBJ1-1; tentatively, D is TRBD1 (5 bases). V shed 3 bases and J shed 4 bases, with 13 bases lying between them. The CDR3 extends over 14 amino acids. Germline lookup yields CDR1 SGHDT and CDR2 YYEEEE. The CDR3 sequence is CASSWGPSGTEAFF. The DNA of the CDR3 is TGTGCCAGCAGCTGGGGACCTTCCGGCACTGAAGCTTTCTTT.

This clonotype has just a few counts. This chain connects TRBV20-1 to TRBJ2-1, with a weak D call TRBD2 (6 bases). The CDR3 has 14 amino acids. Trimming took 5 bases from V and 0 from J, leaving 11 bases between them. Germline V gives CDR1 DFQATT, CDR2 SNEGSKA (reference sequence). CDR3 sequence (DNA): TGCAGTGCTTTAGCGGTGAGCTCCTACAATGAGCAGTTCTTC. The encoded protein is CSALAVSSYNEQFF.

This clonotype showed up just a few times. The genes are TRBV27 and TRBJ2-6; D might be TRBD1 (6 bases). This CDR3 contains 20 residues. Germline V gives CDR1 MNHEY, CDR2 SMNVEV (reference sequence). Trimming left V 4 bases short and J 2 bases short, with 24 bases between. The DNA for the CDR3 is TGTGCCAGCAGTTCACAGGGCCCTAGACTTGGGCCCCCTGGGGCCAACGTCCTGACTTTC. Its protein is CASSSQGPRLGPPGANVLTF.

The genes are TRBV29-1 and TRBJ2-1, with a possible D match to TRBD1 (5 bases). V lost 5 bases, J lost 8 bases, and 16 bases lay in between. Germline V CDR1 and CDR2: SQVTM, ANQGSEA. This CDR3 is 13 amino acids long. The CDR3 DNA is TGCAGCGTTTTGACAGCTCGGATGTATGAGCAGTTCTTC. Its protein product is CSVLTARMYEQFF.

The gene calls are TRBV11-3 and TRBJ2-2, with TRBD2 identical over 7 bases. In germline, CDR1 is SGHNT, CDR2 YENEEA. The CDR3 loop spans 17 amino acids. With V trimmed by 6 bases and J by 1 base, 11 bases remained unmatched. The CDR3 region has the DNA TGTGCCAGCAGTTTTCCTAAGCGGGGAGTGAACACCGGGGAGCTGTTTTTT. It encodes CASSFPKRGVNTGELFF.

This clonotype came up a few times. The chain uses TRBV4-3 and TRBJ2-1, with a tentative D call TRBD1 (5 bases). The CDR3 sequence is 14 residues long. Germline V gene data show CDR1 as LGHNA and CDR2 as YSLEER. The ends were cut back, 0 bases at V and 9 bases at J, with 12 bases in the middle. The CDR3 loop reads CASSQDREIGEQFF. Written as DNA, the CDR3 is TGCGCCAGCAGCCAAGACAGGGAAATAGGTGAGCAGTTCTTC.

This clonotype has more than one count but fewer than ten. For the CDR3, the DNA is TGTGCCAGCAGCTTGGGACCCACACACTACGAGCAGTACTTC. Protein: CASSLGPTHYEQYF. The J gene is TRBJ2-1, the V gene TRBV5-6; D is ambiguous. TRBJ2-7 explains the end of the DNA better; the J call may be wrong. Germline V gene lookup returns CDR1 SGHDT and CDR2 YYEEEE. This CDR3 is built from 14 residues.

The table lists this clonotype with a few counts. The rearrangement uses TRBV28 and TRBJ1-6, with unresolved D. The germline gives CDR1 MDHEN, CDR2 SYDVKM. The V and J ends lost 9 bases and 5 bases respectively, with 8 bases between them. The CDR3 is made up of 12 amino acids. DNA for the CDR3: TGTGCCAGTGACGGAGATAATTCACCCCTCCACTTT. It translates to CASDGDNSPLHF.

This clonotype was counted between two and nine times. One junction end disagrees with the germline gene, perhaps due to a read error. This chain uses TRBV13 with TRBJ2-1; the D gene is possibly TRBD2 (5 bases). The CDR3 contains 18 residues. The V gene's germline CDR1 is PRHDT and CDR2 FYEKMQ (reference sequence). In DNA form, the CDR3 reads TGTGCCAGCAGCATAGGAGAAGGACTCCCGACCCCCTACAATGAGCAGTTCTTC. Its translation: CASSIGEGLPTPYNEQFF.

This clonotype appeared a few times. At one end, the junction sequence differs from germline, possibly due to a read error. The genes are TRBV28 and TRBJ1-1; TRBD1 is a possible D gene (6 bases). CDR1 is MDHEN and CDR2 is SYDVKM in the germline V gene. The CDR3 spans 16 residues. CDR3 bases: TGTGCCAGCAGTTCGCCAGCGGGGGGCCTAAGTGCTGAAGCCTTCTTT. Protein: CASSSPAGGLSAEAFF. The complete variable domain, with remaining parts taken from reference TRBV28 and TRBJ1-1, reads DVKVTQSSRYLVKRTGEKVFLECVQDMDHENMFWYRQDPGLGLRLIYFSYDVKMKEKGDIPEGYSVSREKKERFSLILESASTNQTSMYLCASSSPAGGLSAEAFFGQGTRLTVV.

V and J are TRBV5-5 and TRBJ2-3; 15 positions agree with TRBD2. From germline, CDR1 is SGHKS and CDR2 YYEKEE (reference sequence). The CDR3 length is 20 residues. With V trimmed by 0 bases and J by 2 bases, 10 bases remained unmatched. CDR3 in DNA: TGTGCCAGCAGCTTGGCGGGGACTAGCGGGGGGTCTGCTTCCACAGATACGCAGTATTTT. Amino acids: CASSLAGTSGGSASTDTQYF.

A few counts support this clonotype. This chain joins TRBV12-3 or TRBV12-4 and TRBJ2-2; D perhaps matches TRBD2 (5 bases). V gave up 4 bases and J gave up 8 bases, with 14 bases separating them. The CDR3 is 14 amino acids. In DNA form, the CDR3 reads TGTGCCAGCAGTTACTCGGGGTCAGTGGGGGAGCTGTTTTTT. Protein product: CASSYSGSVGELFF.

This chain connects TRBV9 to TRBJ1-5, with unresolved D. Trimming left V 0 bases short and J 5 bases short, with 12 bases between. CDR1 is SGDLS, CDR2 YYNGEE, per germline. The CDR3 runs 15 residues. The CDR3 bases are TGTGCCAGCAGCGTAGGGGGAGGGATGGATCAGCCCCAGCATTTT. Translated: CASSVGGGMDQPQHF.

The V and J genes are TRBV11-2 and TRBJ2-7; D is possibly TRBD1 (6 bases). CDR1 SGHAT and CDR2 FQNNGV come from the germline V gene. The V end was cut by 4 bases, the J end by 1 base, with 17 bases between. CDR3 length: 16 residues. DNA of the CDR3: TGTGCCAGCAGCTCCGACACGCAGGGGTGGTCCTACGAGCAGTACTTC. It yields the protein CASSSDTQGWSYEQYF.

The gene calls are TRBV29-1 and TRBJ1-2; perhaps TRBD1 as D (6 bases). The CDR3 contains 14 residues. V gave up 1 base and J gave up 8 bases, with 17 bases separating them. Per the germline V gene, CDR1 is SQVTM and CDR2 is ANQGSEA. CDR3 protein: CSVEGGWSGVGYTF. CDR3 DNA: TGCAGCGTTGAAGGGGGTTGGTCAGGGGTCGGCTACACCTTC.

CDR3 loop: CASRWRESDTQYF. CDR3 DNA sequence: TGTGCCAGCAGGTGGCGGGAATCAGATACGCAGTATTTT. The chain employs TRBV28 and TRBJ2-3; tentatively, D is TRBD2 (6 bases). The V end was cut by 6 bases, the J end by 4 bases, with 11 bases between. Germline V lookup: CDR1 MDHEN, CDR2 SYDVKM. The length of the CDR3 is 13 residues.

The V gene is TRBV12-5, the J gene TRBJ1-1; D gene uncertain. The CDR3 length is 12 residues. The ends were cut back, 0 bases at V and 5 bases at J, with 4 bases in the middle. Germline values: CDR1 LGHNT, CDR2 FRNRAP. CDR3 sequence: CASGLVATEAFF. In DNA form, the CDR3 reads TGTGCTAGTGGTTTGGTAGCGACTGAAGCTTTCTTT.

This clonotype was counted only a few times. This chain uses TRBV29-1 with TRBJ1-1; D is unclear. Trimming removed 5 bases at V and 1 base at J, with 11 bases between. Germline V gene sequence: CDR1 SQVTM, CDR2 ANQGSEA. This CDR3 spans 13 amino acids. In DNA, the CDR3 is TGCAGCGTTCATACAGCTACGAACACTGAAGCTTTCTTT. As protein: CSVHTATNTEAFF.

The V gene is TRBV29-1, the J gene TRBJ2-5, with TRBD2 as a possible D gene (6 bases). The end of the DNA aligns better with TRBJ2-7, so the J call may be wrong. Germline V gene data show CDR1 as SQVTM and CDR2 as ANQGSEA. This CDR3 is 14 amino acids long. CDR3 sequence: CSVEGWGEAYEQYF. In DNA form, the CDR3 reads TGCAGCGTTGAGGGTTGGGGGGAAGCCTACGAGCAGTACTTC.

The DNA for the CDR3 is TGCAGCGCTGAGCATGGGGACCGTGGAGATACGCAGTATTTT. Translation: CSAEHGDRGDTQYF. J is TRBJ2-3 and V is TRBV29-1, with D possibly being TRBD1 or TRBD2 (5 bases each). The V end lost 7 bases, the J end lost 5 bases, and 19 bases lay between the germline ends. The CDR3 spans 14 residues. Germline V gene lookup returns CDR1 SQVTM and CDR2 ANQGSEA.

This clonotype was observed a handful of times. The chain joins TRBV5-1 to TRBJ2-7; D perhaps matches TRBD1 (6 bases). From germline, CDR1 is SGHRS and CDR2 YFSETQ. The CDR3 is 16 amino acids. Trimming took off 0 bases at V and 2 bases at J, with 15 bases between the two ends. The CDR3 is CASSLGWGLSAYEQYF. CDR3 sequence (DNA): TGCGCCAGCAGCTTGGGATGGGGGCTGTCGGCCTACGAGCAGTACTTC.